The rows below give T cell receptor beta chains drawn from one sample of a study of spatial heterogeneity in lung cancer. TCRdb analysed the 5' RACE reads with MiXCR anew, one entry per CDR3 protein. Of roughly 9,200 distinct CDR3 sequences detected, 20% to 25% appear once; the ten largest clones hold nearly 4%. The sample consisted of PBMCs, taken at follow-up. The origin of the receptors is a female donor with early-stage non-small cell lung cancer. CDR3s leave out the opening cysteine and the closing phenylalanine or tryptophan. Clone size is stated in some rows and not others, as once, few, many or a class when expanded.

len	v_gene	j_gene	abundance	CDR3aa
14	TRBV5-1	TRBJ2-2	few	ASSKGVDRHTGELF
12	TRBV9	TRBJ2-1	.	ASSVRTQGDEQF
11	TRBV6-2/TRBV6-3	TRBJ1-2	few	ASSYRTNYGYT
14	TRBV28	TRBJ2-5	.	ASSLGLAGGQETQY
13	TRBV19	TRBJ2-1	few	ASSQAGGLYNEQF
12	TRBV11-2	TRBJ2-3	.	ASSNTPGADTQY
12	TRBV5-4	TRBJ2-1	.	ASSLGLASNEQF
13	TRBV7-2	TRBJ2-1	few	ASSLGLADYNEQF
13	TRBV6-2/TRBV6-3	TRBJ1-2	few	ASGTNRDSAYGYT
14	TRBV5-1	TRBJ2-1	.	ASSSQPLGLYNEQF
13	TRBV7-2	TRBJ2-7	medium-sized	ASSLLFGTSYEQY
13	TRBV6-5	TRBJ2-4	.	VSGGGRGSKNIQY
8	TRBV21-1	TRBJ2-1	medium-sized	ASTGTPSF
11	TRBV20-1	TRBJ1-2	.	SARGTTDYGYT
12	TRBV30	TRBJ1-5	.	AWSVEDINQPQH
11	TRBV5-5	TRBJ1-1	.	ASSLEGNTEAF
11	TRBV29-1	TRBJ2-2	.	SARDRSTGELF
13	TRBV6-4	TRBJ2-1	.	ASSDRASGSNEQF
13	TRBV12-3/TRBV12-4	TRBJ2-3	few	ASSGQGMSGDTQY
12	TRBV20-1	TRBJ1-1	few	SAMAQKGGTEAF
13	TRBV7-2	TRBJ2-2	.	ASSLTGRSTGELF
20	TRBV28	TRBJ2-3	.	ATTDSLAGEPVWELRTDTQY
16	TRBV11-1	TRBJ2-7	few	ASSLAETSTGINYEQY
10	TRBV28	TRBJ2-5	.	ASSLPRETQY
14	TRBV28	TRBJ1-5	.	ASSPTDFYSNQPQH